Below, 21 T cell receptor beta chains from the same sample are listed, as sequenced in a study of blood T cells in healthy people across ages. The authors ran a second PCR of about 6 to 11 cycles using a sample-barcoded 5' primer and a J-beta primer mix. TCRdb reprocessed the 5' RACE reads with MiXCR, giving one entry per CDR3 protein. The table lists approximately 940,000 distinct CDR3 sequences, 40% to 60% of them singletons. Sequencing was performed on blood. All receptors derive from a man in his thirties or forties in good health.

The rearrangement links TRBV7-2 to TRBJ1-2; D is perhaps TRBD1 (5 bases). The CDR3 sequence is 13 residues long. CDR1 and CDR2 from the germline V gene are SGHTA and FQGNSA. V lost 1 base and J lost 7, with 10 bases in between. In nucleotides, the CDR3 is TGTGCCAGCAGCTTAGACAGGTCGGGTGGCTACACCTTC. Translated: CASSLDRSGGYTF. The full variable domain, with the rest looked up from reference TRBV7-2 and TRBJ1-2, is GAGVSQSPSNKVTEKGKDVELRCDPISGHTALYWYRQSLGQGLEFLIYFQGNSAPDKSGLPSDRFSAERTGGSVSTLTIQRTQQEDSAVYLCASSLDRSGGYTFGSGTRLTVV.

DNA for the CDR3: TGTGCCTGGAGTGTAACCGAGAACACTGAAGCTTTCTTT. It encodes CAWSVTENTEAFF. The chain joins TRBV30 to TRBJ1-1; D gene uncertain. The ends were cut back, 0 bases at V and 1 base at J, with 6 bases in the middle. Germline assignment: CDR1 GTSNPN and CDR2 SVGIG (reference sequence). CDR3 length: 13 residues.

In regard to this clonotype: The junction and the germline gene differ at one end; a read error may be behind it. The chain employs TRBV27 and TRBJ2-7; D unclear. The CDR3 covers 12 residues. The germline CDR1 and CDR2 sequences are MNHEY and SMNVEV (reference sequence). The CDR3 is CACSPGWGNQYF. CDR3 nucleotides: TGTGCCTGCAGCCCCGGATGGGGAAATCAGTACTTC.

With respect to this clonotype: With a much larger clone just one base away, this may be a read error. The chain has TRBV29-1 and TRBJ2-7; TRBD2 aligns across 7 bases. TRBJ2-5 matches the DNA end more closely, so the J call is doubtful. Germline values: CDR1 SQVTM, CDR2 ANQGSEA. The CDR3 runs to 10 residues. The CDR3 DNA sequence: TGCAGCGTTGGGGGGGGGACCCAGTACTTC. The encoded protein is CSVGGGTQYF.

On this clonotype itself: At one of its ends the junction is not consistent with the germline gene, which may arise from a read error. This chain connects TRBV6-5 to TRBJ1-2, with D maybe TRBD1 (6 bases). In germline, CDR1 is MNHEY, CDR2 SVGAGI. The CDR3 spans 13 residues. The CDR3 DNA reads as TGTGCCAGCAGCTACGAGGGGGTCTATGGCTGCACCTTC. Translating it yields CASSYEGVYGCTF.

The table lists this clonotype with a few counts. The chain uses TRBV20-1 and TRBJ2-7; 8 bases line up with TRBD1. In germline, CDR1 is DFQATT, CDR2 SNEGSKA (reference sequence). V was clipped by 4 bases and J by 2 bases; unmatched bases: 10. The CDR3 is made up of 15 amino acids. The CDR3 is CSATTGGTGTYEQYF. DNA for the CDR3: TGCAGTGCTACCACTGGGGGGACAGGTACCTACGAGCAGTACTTC.

This clonotype has only a few counts. The chain recombines TRBV2 with TRBJ2-3, with 10 bases aligning to TRBD2. V trimming: 7 bases; J trimming: 1 base; junction bases outside the gene matches: 5. CDR3 size: 15 residues. Germline CDR1 SNHLY, CDR2 FYNNEI. CDR3 region: CASKEAGGGTDTQYF. The CDR3 nucleotides read TGTGCCAGCAAGGAAGCGGGGGGGGGCACAGATACGCAGTATTTT.

This chain joins TRBV28 and TRBJ2-3; D is possibly TRBD2 (5 bases). The CDR3 is made up of 13 amino acids. Germline V gene data show CDR1 as MDHEN and CDR2 as SYDVKM. The V gene lost 8 bases and the J gene lost 0 bases, with 9 bases spanning the gap. This CDR3 is CASGGMSTDTQYF. CDR3 coding DNA: TGTGCCAGCGGAGGAATGAGCACAGATACGCAGTATTTT.

The gene calls are TRBV7-6 and TRBJ1-4, with 8 bases fitting TRBD1. The CDR3 is 15 amino acids. V was pared by 5 bases and J by 8 bases, with 10 bases of the junction left unmatched. Germline V gives CDR1 SGHVS, CDR2 FNYEAQ. CDR3 DNA sequence: TGTGCCAGCAGCACCGCAGGGGGCGCGGGGGAAAAACTGTTTTTT. Translation: CASSTAGGAGEKLFF.

The chain carries TRBV3-1 and TRBJ2-1, with TRBD2 as a possible D gene (5 bases). The V end lost 3 bases, the J end lost 0 bases, and 9 bases lay between the germline ends. The CDR3 totals 15 residues. CDR1 is LGHDT, CDR2 YNNKEL, per germline (reference sequence). CDR3 amino acids: CASSHTSGSYNEQFF. The DNA of the CDR3 is TGTGCCAGCAGCCATACCAGCGGCTCCTACAATGAGCAGTTCTTC.

Note on this clonotype: A read error may explain this, as a much larger clone is one base away. The chain uses TRBV10-3 and TRBJ2-7; 8 positions agree with TRBD1. Per germline, CDR1 ENHRY and CDR2 SYGVKD. CDR3 length: 14 residues. CDR3 region: CTIRGTGTPYEQYF. CDR3 nucleotide sequence: TGTACCATCAGGGGGACAGGAACCCCCTACGAGCAGTACTTC.

This rearrangement joins TRBV30 to TRBJ1-6; D is unresolved. Germline V gene data show CDR1 as GTSNPN and CDR2 as SVGIG (reference sequence). V lost 0 bases to trimming and J lost 6 bases, with 12 bases between them. The CDR3 totals 15 residues. This chain's CDR3 is CAWSVGVGGNSPLHF. CDR3 in DNA: TGTGCCTGGAGTGTAGGCGTGGGAGGTAATTCACCCCTCCACTTT.

The V and J genes are TRBV12-3 or TRBV12-4 and TRBJ2-7; D gene uncertain. The CDR3 covers 15 residues. V was pared by 3 bases and J by 3 bases, with 15 bases between. Here the CDR3 DNA reads TGTGCCAGCAGTTTCTGGGCGGCTCAAGACTACGAGCAGTACTTC. Encoded protein: CASSFWAAQDYEQYF.

In its sample, this clonotype was seen many times. This chain uses TRBV6-1 with TRBJ2-3; 8 bases are a match to TRBD2. The CDR3 extends over 15 amino acids. Germline V gene sequence: CDR1 MNHNS, CDR2 SASEGT. Losses at the gene ends were 4 bases for V and 4 bases for J; bases not matched to a gene: 7. CDR3 coding DNA: TGTGCCAGCAGTGCAACGAAGCGGGGGCCAGATACGCAGTATTTT. This gives the protein CASSATKRGPDTQYF.

This clonotype was recorded at least ten times. The chain recombines TRBV27 with TRBJ2-1; 13 bases are shared with TRBD2. The germline gives CDR1 MNHEY, CDR2 SMNVEV (reference sequence). J gave up 9 bases and V 2 bases, and 4 bases lay outside the gene matches. This CDR3 is built from 15 residues. The CDR3: CASSLSTSGGAEQFF. The CDR3 bases are TGTGCCAGCAGTTTAAGTACTAGCGGGGGGGCTGAGCAGTTCTTC.

The chain recombines TRBV7-9 with TRBJ2-1, with D perhaps assigned TRBD1 or TRBD2 (6 bases each). Germline CDR1 reads SEHNR; CDR2 reads FQNEAQ (reference sequence). Trimming pared 2 bases from V and 7 bases from J, leaving 15 bases between. The CDR3 contains 15 residues. CDR3 loop: CASSLPGGQGNEQFF. CDR3 nucleotide sequence: TGTGCCAGCAGCTTACCCGGGGGACAAGGGAATGAGCAGTTCTTC. Full variable domain (outside the CDR3, taken from reference TRBV7-9 and TRBJ2-1): DTGVSQNPRHKITKRGQNVTFRCDPISEHNRLYWYRQTLGQGPEFLTYFQNEAQLEKSRLLSDRFSAERPKGSFSTLEIQRTEQGDSAMYLCASSLPGGQGNEQFFGPGTRLTVL.

The chain has TRBV20-1 and TRBJ2-4; a weak D match, TRBD2 (5 bases). V was clipped by 5 bases and J by 0 bases, with 17 bases between them. This CDR3 has 16 amino acids. Germline V gene data show CDR1 as DFQATT and CDR2 as SNEGSKA (reference sequence). The DNA for the CDR3 is TGCAGTGCTGCCGACTATCAGACATTAGCCAAAAACATTCAGTACTTC. This gives the protein CSAADYQTLAKNIQYF.

The rearrangement joins TRBV30 to TRBJ1-2, with 7 bases identical to TRBD1. The length of the CDR3 is 12 residues. Germline V gene data show CDR1 as GTSNPN and CDR2 as SVGIG (reference sequence). The V and J ends lost 4 bases and 7 bases, in that order; junction bases with no gene match: 6. CDR3 nucleotides: TGTGCCTGGACAGGGACAGTCTCTGGCTACACCTTC. Protein product: CAWTGTVSGYTF.

This clonotype was found a few times. The chain employs TRBV30 and TRBJ1-2; 7 bases map to TRBD1. The germline gives CDR1 GTSNPN, CDR2 SVGIG (reference sequence). The CDR3 runs 13 residues. After removal of 3 bases from V and 3 bases from J, the junction contained 4 bases not matched to a gene. CDR3 sequence: CAWSDREYYGYTF. DNA for the CDR3: TGTGCCTGGAGCGACAGGGAATACTATGGCTACACCTTC.

The chain combines TRBV27 with TRBJ1-4; the D is unclear. The CDR3 consists of 13 residues. Germline lookup yields CDR1 MNHEY and CDR2 SMNVEV (reference sequence). V was shortened by 3 bases and J by 8 bases, with 10 bases between the two germline ends. The CDR3 bases are TGTGCCAGCAGTTTTGTCGGTGGAGAAAAACTGTTTTTT. Its translation: CASSFVGGEKLFF. Filled out from reference TRBV27 and TRBJ1-4, the complete variable domain reads EAQVTQNPRYLITVTGKKLTVTCSQNMNHEYMSWYRQDPGLGLRQIYYSMNVEVTDKGDVPEGYKVSRKEKRNFPLILESPSPNQTSLYFCASSFVGGEKLFFGSGTQLSVL.

This clonotype was picked up a small number of times. The V call is TRBV7-2, the J call TRBJ2-3; weak D call: TRBD2 (6 bases). This CDR3 has 14 amino acids. V gave up 5 bases and J gave up 6 bases, with 15 bases separating them. Germline V gene sequence: CDR1 SGHTA, CDR2 FQGNSA. CDR3 protein: CASSPGLQTDTQYF. In nucleotides, the CDR3 is TGTGCCAGCAGCCCGGGACTTCAAACGGATACGCAGTATTTT.